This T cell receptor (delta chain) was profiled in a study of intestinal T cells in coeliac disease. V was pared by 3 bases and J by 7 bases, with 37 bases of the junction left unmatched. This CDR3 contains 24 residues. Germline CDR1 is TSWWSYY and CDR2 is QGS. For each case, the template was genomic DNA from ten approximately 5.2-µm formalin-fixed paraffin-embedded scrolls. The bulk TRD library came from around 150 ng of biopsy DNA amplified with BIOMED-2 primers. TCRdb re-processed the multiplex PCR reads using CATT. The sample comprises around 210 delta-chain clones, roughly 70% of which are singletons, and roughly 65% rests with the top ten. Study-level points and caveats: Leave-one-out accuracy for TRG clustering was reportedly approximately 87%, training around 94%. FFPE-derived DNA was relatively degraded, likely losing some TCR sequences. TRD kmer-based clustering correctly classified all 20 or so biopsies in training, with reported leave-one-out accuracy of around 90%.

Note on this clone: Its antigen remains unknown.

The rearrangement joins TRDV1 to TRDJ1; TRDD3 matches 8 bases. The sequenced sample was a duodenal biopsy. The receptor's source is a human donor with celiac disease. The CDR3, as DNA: TGTGCTCTTGGGGACCCACCCCCGGGCCTTCCAAATCCGTACTGGGGGGATAGGAGAGGTAAACTCATCTTT. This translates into CALGDPPPGLPNPYWGDRRGKLIF.